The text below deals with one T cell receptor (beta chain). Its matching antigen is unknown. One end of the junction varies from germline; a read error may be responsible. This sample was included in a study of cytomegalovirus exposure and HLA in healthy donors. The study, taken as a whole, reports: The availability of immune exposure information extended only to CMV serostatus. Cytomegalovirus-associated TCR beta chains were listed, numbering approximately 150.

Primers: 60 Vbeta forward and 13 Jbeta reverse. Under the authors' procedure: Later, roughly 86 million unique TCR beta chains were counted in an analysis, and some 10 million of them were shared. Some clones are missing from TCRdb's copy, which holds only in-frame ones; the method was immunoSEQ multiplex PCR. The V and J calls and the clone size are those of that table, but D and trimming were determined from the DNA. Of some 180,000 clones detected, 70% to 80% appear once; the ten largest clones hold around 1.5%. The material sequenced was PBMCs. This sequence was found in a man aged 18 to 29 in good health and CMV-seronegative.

In nucleotides, the CDR3 is TGTGCCAGCAGCCGGGGCGGGGGAAACACCGTATATTTT. Translating gives CASSRGGGNTVYF. The chain has TRBV27 and TRBJ1-3, with a weak D call TRBD1 (5 bases). Germline loops: CDR1 MNHEY, CDR2 SMNVEV (reference sequence). There are 13 residues in the CDR3.